The entry that follows covers one T cell receptor beta chain sequence. The data belong to a study of blood T cell repertoires in COVID-19. This table comes from immunoSEQ multiplex PCR, and its TCRdb copy is limited to in-frame clones, with some not included. The table includes roughly 200,000 clones, approximately 86% detected once. The receptor's source is a woman aged 30 to 39 with active or convalescent COVID-19. Specimen: peripheral blood.

The CDR3 bases are TGTGCCAGCAGCAAAGACCGGAGGGCCCGGCAGTACTTC. This sequence encodes CASSKDRRARQYF. The chain has TRBV21-1 and TRBJ2-5; the table's D call TRBD2 went unverified against the DNA. TRBV21-1 constitutes a pseudogene. The CDR3 spans 13 residues.